Listed below are T cell receptor beta chains from one sample, sequenced in a study of T cell responses to AZD1222 COVID-19 vaccine. Profiling relied on immunoSEQ multiplex PCR, and the TCRdb table lists in-frame clones only, not all of them. The table has about 69,000 clones, roughly 83% seen once. Here the sequenced sample was peripheral blood, taken 28 days after the second AZD1222 dose. These receptors all come from an adult who received the AZD1222 COVID-19 vaccine. Each CDR3 is given with its conserved first and last residue. A D gene is named only where the DNA matches it firmly. Clone size appears in some rows only: once, few, many, or a class for an expanded clone.

V	size	J	D	DNA	CDR3
TRBV7-2	.	TRBJ1-2	.	TGTGCCAGCAGGCTACTCTCCGGGGGAAACTATGGCTACACCTTC	CASRLLSGGNYGYTF
TRBV5-1	.	TRBJ1-1	.	TGCGCCAGCAGCCCTGACAGCCACACTGAAGCTTTCTTT	CASSPDSHTEAFF
TRBV19	.	TRBJ1-5	.	TGTGCCAGTTCAGAAGATTTCAATCAGCCCCAGCATTTT	CASSEDFNQPQHF
TRBV6-4	once	TRBJ2-1	TRBD2	TGTGCCAGCAGTCCCCATACTAGCGGGGGGGCCAGCGAGCAGTTCTTC	CASSPHTSGGASEQFF
TRBV3-1/TRBV3-2	.	TRBJ1-1	.	TGTGCCAGCAGCTTACGTAGCAGCCCCTCGAGTGGGGCTTTCTTT	CASSLRSSPSSGAFF
TRBV4-1	few	TRBJ1-2	.	TGCGCCAGCAGCCAAGACACAGCCGTCCCTTTGCGGGGCTACACCTTC	CASSQDTAVPLRGYTF
TRBV5-1	.	TRBJ1-2	.	TGCGCCAGCAGCTCGGCTGGGCCCTCTAACTATGGCTACACCTTC	CASSSAGPSNYGYTF
TRBV19	.	TRBJ1-2	.	TGTGCCAGTAGTACCCCTTGGTTGAGGGAACATTCTACCTATGGCTACACCTTC	CASSTPWLREHSTYGYTF
TRBV5-5	.	TRBJ1-1	.	TGTGCCAGCAGCTTTTTGGCGGAGAACACTGAAGCTTTCTTT	CASSFLAENTEAFF
TRBV5-4	.	TRBJ2-1	.	TGTGCCAGCCACATGGGAAGTTCCAATGAGCAGTTCTTC	CASHMGSSNEQFF
TRBV28	.	TRBJ2-1	TRBD2	TGTGCCAGCAGGACTAGCGGGGCTTCCTACAATGAGCAGTTCTTC	CASRTSGASYNEQFF
TRBV29-1	.	TRBJ2-7	.	TGCAGCGTTGAAGAAGAGCAGTACTTC	CSVEEEQYF
TRBV19	.	TRBJ1-3	.	TGTGCCAGTAAGGGCGGGGGCACTGGAAACACCATATATTTT	CASKGGGTGNTIYF
TRBV30	.	TRBJ2-7	TRBD1	TGTGCCTGGAGTGGAGACAGGGGCTCCTACGAGCAGTACTTC	CAWSGDRGSYEQYF
TRBV24-1	.	TRBJ2-2	.	TGTGCCACCAGTGACCCACTCACTAGTTCGCTGTTTTTT	CATSDPLTSSLFF
TRBV19	.	TRBJ2-3	.	TGTGCCAGTAGTATCGAATGGGTAGATACGCAGTATTTT	CASSIEWVDTQYF
TRBV5-7	.	TRBJ1-2	TRBD1	TGTGCCAGCAGCTTGGCTCTGGACAGGATTAACTATGGCTACACCTTC	CASSLALDRINYGYTF
TRBV6-5	.	TRBJ1-2	.	TGTGCCAGCACCGAGCAGGGATTCGGGTATGGCTACACCTTC	CASTEQGFGYGYTF
TRBV6-1	.	TRBJ1-2	.	TGTGCCAGCAGTGAAGCCGGGTCCTATGGCTACACCTTC	CASSEAGSYGYTF
TRBV5-1	.	TRBJ2-3	.	TGCGCCAGCAGCTTGGGCCCCGATACAGATACGCAGTATTTT	CASSLGPDTDTQYF